The clone carrying this T cell receptor beta chain has at least ten counts. Its antigen is unidentified. These data belong to a study of Graves' ophthalmopathy and Graves' hyperthyroidism. Exclusion criteria comprised other autoimmune diseases, uncontrolled infections, pregnancy or lactation in patients. Amplifying from RNA transcripts, the study obtained TCR beta CDR3 regions. The authors performed first-round RT-PCR with HTBI primers and then a second-round multiplex PCR. TCRdb called the multiplex PCR reads again in MiXCR, with one record for every CDR3 protein. The sample has 900,000 to 1,200,000 distinct CDR3 sequences, roughly 35% seen once. V was pared by 5 bases and J by 5 bases, with 13 bases between. CDR1 SGDLS and CDR2 YYNGEE come from the germline V gene. The CDR3 is made up of 13 amino acids. Broader study findings: As the model predicted ophthalmopathy progression, it achieved a sensitivity of 70.59% and a specificity of 72.22%. Detection in blood was also observed for most expanded thyroid clonotypes above 0.001 frequency.

The chain recombines TRBV9 with TRBJ2-5; D perhaps matches TRBD2 (6 bases). The TCR was taken from an adult man with Graves' hyperthyroidism. The sequencing input was peripheral blood or thyroid tissue (not recorded which). This CDR3 reads CASSVSGGETQYF. The DNA for the CDR3 is TGTGCCAGCAGTGTATCTGGGGGGGAGACCCAGTACTTC. The whole variable domain, filled in from reference TRBV9 and TRBJ2-5, reads DSGVTQTPKHLITATGQRVTLRCSPRSGDLSVYWYQQSLDQGLQFLIQYYNGEERAKGNILERFSAQQFPDLHSELNLSSLELGDSALYFCASSVSGGETQYFGPGTRLLVL.